What follows are 4 T cell receptor beta chains derived from one specimen sequenced in a study of OX40 agonist ivuxolimab in advanced cancers. Repertoires were generated with immunoSEQ multiplex PCR, while TCRdb's copy carries only in-frame clones and drops some. The sample has 70,000 to 95,000 clones; about nine tenths are singletons. The starting material was CD4+ or CD8+ T cells sorted from blood, obtained in a trial of the OX40 agonist ivuxolimab. The receptor source for this set is an adult with an advanced solid tumor such as melanoma, head and neck, liver or kidney cancer.

The CDR3 DNA sequence: TGTGCCAGCAGCTTATATCCAGGGAGTTCCTACGAGCAGTACTTC. This translates into CASSLYPGSSYEQYF. The chain is built from TRBV7-2 and TRBJ2-7, with D perhaps TRBD1 or TRBD2 (5 bases each). The germline gives CDR1 SGHTA, CDR2 FQGNSA. This CDR3 spans 15 amino acids. Trimming left V 2 bases short and J 1 base short, with 12 bases between.

Written as DNA, the CDR3 is TGTGCCAGCGCCCCCCGGGGGGGATTCGGCTCACCCCTCCACTTT. It encodes CASAPRGGFGSPLHF. V is TRBV25-1 and J is TRBJ1-6, with D possibly being TRBD1 (5 bases). V dropped 8 bases and J dropped 10 bases, with 21 bases sitting between them. Germline V gene sequence: CDR1 MGHDK, CDR2 SYGVNS. The CDR3 length is 15 residues.

The V gene is TRBV19, the J gene TRBJ1-5, with no clear D. CDR1 and CDR2 from the germline V gene are LNHDA and SQIVND (reference sequence). The CDR3 contains 12 residues. Trimming removed 8 bases at V and 5 bases at J, with 10 bases between. CDR3 in amino acids: CASGGVDQPQHF. The CDR3 DNA is TGTGCCAGTGGAGGAGTCGATCAGCCCCAGCATTTT. Filled out from reference TRBV19 and TRBJ1-5, the complete variable domain reads DGGITQSPKYLFRKEGQNVTLSCEQNLNHDAMYWYRQDPGQGLRLIYYSQIVNDFQKGDIAEGYSVSREKKESFPLTVTSAQKNPTAFYLCASGGVDQPQHFGDGTRLSIL.

This sequence joins TRBV6-1 and TRBJ1-5; 7 positions match TRBD1. Germline V CDR1 and CDR2: MNHNS, SASEGT. CDR3 size: 14 residues. V shed 1 base and J 6 bases; nucleotides not matched to a gene: 3. The CDR3 DNA sequence: TGTGCCAGCAGTGAAGGAGGGGGCGGTCAGCCCCAGCATTTT. It codes for CASSEGGGGQPQHF.